This T cell receptor beta chain was found in a study of blood T cell repertoires in COVID-19. Study-level background: Samples taken during acute and convalescent COVID-19 were collected in the United States, Italy and Spain. PBMCs, B-cell-depleted T cells, or T cells provided the cDNA or gDNA that made up the material.

The CDR3 loop spans 12 amino acids. Trimming pared 5 bases from V and 4 bases from J, leaving 11 bases between. Germline CDR1 SQVTM, CDR2 ANQGSEA. Authors' analysis steps: Amplification from reference gene primers served as the basis for estimated nucleated cell counts. Produced via immunoSEQ multiplex PCR; TCRdb's table is partial and in-frame only. Clonal size and the V and J genes are those of that table, whereas D and trimming came from the DNA. The sample contains 160,000 or so clones, about nine tenths of which appear only once. The TCR sequence derives from a man aged 55 to 70 with active or convalescent COVID-19. The V call is TRBV29-1, the J call TRBJ1-2; D not resolved. The sequenced sample was peripheral blood. The CDR3 nucleotides read TGCAGCGTTAGTCGGGAACTCTATGGCTACACCTTC. Residues: CSVSRELYGYTF. The variable domain in full, completed from reference TRBV29-1 and TRBJ1-2, reads SAVISQKPSRDICQRGTSLTIQCQVDSQVTMMFWYRQQPGQSLTLIATANQGSEATYESGFVIDKFPISRPNLTFSTLTVSNMSPEDSSIYLCSVSRELYGYTFGSGTRLTVV.